Given below is one TCR beta chain in context. What it binds is not known. The germline V gene encodes CDR1 LGHNA and CDR2 YSLEER. Trimming took off 1 base at V and 4 bases at J, with 13 bases between the two ends. This CDR3 spans 16 amino acids. The sample belongs to a study of T cell responses to AZD1222 COVID-19 vaccine. Study-level points and caveats: Nearly half of spike-specific TCRs reportedly go after variant regions that carry no mutations.

Using immunoSEQ multiplex PCR, the repertoire was profiled, and TCRdb retains in-frame clones only, with some absent. The sample includes approximately 140,000 clones, around nine tenths of them seen just once. The material sequenced was peripheral blood, taken on day 0 of AZD1222 vaccination. The receptor was derived from an adult in good health. The chain has TRBV4-3 and TRBJ1-4, with unresolved D. CDR3 bases: TGCGCCAGCAGCCAAGGAGGACCAGCCGTTAATGAAAAACTGTTTTTT. Translating gives CASSQGGPAVNEKLFF.